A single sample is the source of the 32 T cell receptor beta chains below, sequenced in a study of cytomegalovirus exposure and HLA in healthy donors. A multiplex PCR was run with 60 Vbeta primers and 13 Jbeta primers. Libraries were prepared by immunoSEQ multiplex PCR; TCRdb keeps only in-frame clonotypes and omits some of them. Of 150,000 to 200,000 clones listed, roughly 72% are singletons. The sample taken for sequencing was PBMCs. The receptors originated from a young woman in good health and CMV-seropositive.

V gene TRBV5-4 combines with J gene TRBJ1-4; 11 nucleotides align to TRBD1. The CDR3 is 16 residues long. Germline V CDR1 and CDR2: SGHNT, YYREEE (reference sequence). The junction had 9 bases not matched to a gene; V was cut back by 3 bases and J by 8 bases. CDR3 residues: CASSSRRGQGGEKLFF. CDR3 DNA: TGTGCCAGCAGCTCGAGACGGGGACAGGGGGGAGAAAAACTGTTTTTT.

In nucleotides, the CDR3 is TGTGCCAGCAGTTACTCGACCCCGGACAGGGATACCCAGTACTTC. This translates into CASSYSTPDRDTQYF. This chain links TRBV6-5 with TRBJ2-5; 8 bases fit TRBD1. The CDR3 runs to 15 residues. Germline V gene lookup returns CDR1 MNHEY and CDR2 SVGAGI. V dropped 0 bases and J dropped 8; count of bases not matched to a gene: 8.

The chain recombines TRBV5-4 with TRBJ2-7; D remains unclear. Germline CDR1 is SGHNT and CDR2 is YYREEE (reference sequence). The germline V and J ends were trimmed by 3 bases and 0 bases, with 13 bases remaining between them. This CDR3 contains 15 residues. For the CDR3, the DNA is TGTGCCAGCAGCTCTTACGAGGAAGGCTCCTACGAGCAGTACTTC. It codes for CASSSYEEGSYEQYF.

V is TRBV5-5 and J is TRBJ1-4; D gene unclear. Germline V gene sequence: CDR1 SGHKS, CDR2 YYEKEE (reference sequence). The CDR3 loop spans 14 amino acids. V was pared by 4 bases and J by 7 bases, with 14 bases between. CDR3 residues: CASSLVLVSEKLFF. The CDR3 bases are TGTGCCAGCAGCCTAGTCCTTGTTAGTGAAAAACTGTTTTTT.

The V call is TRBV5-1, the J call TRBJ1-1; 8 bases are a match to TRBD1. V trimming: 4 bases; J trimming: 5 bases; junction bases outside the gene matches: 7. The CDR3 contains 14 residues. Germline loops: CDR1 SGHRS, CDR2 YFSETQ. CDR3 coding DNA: TGCGCCAGCAGCCCTGGACAGGGAGGGACTGAAGCTTTCTTT. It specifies CASSPGQGGTEAFF.

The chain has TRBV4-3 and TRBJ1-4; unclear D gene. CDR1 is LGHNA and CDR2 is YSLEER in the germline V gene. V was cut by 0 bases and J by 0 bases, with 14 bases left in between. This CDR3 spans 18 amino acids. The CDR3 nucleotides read TGCGCCAGCAGCCAAGACGGAGGCAGATATGCAACTAATGAAAAACTGTTTTTT. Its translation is CASSQDGGRYATNEKLFF.

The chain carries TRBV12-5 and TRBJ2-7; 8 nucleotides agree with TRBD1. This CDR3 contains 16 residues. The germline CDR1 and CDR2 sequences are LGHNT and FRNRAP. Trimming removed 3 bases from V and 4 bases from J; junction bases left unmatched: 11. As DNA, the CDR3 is TGTGCTAGTGGTTTCACTCTGGGACAGGAAGGTTACGAGCAGTACTTC. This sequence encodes CASGFTLGQEGYEQYF.

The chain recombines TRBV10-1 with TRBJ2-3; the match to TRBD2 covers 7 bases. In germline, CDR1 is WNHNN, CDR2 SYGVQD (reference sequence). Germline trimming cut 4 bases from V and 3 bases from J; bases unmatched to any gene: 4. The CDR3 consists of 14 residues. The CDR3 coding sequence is TGCGCCAGCAGTGCACTAGCGAGGACAGATACGCAGTATTTT. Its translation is CASSALARTDTQYF.

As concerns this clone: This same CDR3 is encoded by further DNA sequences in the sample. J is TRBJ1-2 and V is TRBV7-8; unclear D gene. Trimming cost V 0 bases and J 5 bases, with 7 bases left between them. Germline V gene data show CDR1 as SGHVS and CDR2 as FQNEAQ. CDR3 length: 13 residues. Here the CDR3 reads CASSLASGYGYTF. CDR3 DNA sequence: TGTGCCAGCAGCTTAGCGTCGGGGTATGGCTACACCTTC.

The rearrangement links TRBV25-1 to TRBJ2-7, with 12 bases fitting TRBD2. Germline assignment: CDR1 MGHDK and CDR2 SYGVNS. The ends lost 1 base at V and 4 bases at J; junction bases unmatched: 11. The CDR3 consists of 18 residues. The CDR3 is CASSEFGGLAGSLYEQYF. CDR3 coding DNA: TGTGCCAGCAGTGAATTCGGCGGACTAGCGGGATCTTTGTACGAGCAGTACTTC.

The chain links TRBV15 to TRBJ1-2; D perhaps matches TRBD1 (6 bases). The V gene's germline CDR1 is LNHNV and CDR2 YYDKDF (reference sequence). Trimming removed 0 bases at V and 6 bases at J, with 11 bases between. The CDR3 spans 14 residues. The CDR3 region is CATSRDMSGDGYTF. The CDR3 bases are TGTGCCACCAGCAGAGATATGTCAGGGGATGGCTACACCTTC.

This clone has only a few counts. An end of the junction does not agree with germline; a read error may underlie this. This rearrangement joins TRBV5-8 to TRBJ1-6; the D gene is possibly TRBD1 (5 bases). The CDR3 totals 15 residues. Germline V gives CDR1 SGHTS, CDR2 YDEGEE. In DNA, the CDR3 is TGTGCCAGCACCTTGGGGCAGGGTTATCGGTCACCCCTCCACTTT. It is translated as CASTLGQGYRSPLHF.

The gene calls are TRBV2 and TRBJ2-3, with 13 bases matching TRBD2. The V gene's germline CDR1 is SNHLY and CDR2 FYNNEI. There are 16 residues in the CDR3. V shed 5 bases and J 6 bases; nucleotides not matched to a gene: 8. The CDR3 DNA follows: TGTGCCAGCAGTCCCGGACTAGCGGGAGTGCTTGATACGCAGTATTTT. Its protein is CASSPGLAGVLDTQYF.

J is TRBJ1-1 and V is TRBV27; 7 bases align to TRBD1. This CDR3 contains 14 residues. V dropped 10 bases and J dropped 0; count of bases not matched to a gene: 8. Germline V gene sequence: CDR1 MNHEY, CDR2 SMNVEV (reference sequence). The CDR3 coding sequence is TGTGCCACAAGGGGCAGGGGGTTGAACACTGAAGCTTTCTTT. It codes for CATRGRGLNTEAFF.

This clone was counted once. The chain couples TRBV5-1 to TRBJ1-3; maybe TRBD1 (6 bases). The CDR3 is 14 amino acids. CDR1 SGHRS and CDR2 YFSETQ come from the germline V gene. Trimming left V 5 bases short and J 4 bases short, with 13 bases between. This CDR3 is CASSPGTLGNTIYF. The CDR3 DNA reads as TGCGCCAGCAGTCCCGGGACACTAGGAAACACCATATATTTT.

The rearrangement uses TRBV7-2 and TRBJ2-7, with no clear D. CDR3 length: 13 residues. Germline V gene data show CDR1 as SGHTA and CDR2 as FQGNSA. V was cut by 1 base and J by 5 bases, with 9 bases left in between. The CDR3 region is CASSLGPQDEQYF. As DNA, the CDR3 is TGTGCCAGCAGCTTAGGCCCCCAGGACGAGCAGTACTTC. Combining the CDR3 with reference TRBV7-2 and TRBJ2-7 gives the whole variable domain GAGVSQSPSNKVTEKGKDVELRCDPISGHTALYWYRQSLGQGLEFLIYFQGNSAPDKSGLPSDRFSAERTGGSVSTLTIQRTQQEDSAVYLCASSLGPQDEQYFGPGTRLTVT.

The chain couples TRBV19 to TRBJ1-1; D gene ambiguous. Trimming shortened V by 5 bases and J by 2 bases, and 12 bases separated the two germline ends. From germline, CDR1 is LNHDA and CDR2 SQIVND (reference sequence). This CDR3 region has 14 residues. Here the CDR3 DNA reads TGTGCCAGTAGTTCTCGACTCCTAAACACTGAAGCTTTCTTT. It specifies CASSSRLLNTEAFF.

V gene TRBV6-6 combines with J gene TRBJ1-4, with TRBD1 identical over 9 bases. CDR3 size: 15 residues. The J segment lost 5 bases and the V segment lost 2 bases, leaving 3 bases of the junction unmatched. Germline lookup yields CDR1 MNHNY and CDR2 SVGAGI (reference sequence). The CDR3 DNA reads TGTGCCAGCAGTTACCCCGGGACAGGGAATGAAAAACTGTTTTTT. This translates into CASSYPGTGNEKLFF.

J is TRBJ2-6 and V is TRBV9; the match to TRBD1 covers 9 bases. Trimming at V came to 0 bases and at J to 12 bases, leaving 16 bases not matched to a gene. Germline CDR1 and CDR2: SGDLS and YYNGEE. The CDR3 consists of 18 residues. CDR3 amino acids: CASSVAFDRQGDLTVLTF. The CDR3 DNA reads TGTGCCAGCAGCGTAGCTTTTGACCGACAGGGGGATTTGACCGTCCTGACTTTC.

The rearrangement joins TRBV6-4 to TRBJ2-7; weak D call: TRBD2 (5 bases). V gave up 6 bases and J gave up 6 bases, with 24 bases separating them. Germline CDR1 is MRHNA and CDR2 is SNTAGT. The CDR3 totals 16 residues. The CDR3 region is CASSQLGRLAHAEQYF. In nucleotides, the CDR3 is TGTGCCAGCAGCCAACTAGGGCGTCTCGCACACGCCGAGCAGTACTTC.

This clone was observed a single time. This CDR3 is CASRPTFRGSNYEQYF. The DNA of the CDR3 is TGCGCCAGCAGACCCACATTCAGGGGGTCTAACTACGAGCAGTACTTC. The chain links TRBV5-1 to TRBJ2-7; 7 nucleotides align to TRBD1. With 5 bases clipped from V and 3 bases from J, the junction kept 14 bases outside the gene matches. This CDR3 is 16 amino acids long. Germline-derived CDR1 and CDR2 are SGHRS and YFSETQ.

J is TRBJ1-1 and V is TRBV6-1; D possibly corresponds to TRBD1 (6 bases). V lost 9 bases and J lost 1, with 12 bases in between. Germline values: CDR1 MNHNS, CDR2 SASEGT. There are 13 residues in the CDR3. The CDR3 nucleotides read TGTGCCAGTAGCCGGGACAAGAACACTGAAGCTTTCTTT. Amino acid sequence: CASSRDKNTEAFF.

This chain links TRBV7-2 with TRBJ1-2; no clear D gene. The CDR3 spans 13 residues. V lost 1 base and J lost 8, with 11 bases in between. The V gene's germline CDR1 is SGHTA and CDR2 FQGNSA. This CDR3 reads CASSLDHSPGYTF. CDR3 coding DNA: TGTGCCAGCAGCTTAGATCACAGCCCAGGCTACACCTTC.

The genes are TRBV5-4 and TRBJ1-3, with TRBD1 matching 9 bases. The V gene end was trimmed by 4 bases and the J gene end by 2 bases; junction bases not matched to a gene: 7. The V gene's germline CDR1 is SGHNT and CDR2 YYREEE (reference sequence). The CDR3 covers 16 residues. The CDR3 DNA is TGTGCCAGCAGCCTAGCTGACAGGGGGACTGGAAACACCATATATTTT. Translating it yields CASSLADRGTGNTIYF.

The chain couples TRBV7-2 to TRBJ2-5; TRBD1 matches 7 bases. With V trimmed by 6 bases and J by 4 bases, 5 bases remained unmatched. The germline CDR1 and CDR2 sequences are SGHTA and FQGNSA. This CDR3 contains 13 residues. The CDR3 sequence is CASSSGTAETQYF. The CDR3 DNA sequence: TGTGCCAGCAGTTCCGGGACAGCAGAGACCCAGTACTTC.

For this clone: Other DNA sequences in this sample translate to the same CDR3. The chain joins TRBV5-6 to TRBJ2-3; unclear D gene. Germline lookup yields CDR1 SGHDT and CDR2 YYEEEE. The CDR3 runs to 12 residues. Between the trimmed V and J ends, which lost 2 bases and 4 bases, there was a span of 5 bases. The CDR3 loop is CASSFSADTQYF. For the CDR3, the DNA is TGTGCCAGCAGCTTTTCCGCAGATACGCAGTATTTT.

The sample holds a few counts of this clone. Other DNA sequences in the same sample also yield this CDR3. In DNA form, the CDR3 reads TGCGCCAGCAGCCAAGATCGGGGGAACACTGAAGCTTTCTTT. Translating it yields CASSQDRGNTEAFF. V and J are TRBV4-3 and TRBJ1-1; no clear D. The germline V gene encodes CDR1 LGHNA and CDR2 YSLEER. V shed 0 bases and J shed 1 base, with 6 bases lying between them. This CDR3 is built from 14 residues.

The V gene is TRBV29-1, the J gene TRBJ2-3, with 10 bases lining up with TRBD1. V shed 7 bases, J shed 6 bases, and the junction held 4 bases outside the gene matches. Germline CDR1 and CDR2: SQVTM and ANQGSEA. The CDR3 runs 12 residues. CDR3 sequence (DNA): TGCAGCGCTAGGACAGGGGGGGATACGCAGTATTTT. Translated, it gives CSARTGGDTQYF.

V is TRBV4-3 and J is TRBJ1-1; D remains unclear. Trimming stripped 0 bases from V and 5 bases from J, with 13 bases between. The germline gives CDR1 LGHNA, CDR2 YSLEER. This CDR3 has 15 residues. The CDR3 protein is CASSQDFRVGTEAFF. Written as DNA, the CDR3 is TGCGCCAGCAGCCAAGATTTCCGGGTCGGGACTGAAGCTTTCTTT.

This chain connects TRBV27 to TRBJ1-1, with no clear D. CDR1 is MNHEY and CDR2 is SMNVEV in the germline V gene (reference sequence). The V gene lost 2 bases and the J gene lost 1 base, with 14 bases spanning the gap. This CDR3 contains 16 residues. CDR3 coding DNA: TGTGCCAGCAGTTTAATCCCTCGGGGTCCGAACACTGAAGCTTTCTTT. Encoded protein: CASSLIPRGPNTEAFF.

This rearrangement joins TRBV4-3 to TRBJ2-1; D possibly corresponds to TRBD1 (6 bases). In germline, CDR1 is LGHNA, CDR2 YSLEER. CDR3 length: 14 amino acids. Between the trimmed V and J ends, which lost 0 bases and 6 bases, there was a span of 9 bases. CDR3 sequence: CASSQELGANEQFF. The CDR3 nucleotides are TGCGCCAGCAGCCAAGAATTGGGGGCCAATGAGCAGTTCTTC.

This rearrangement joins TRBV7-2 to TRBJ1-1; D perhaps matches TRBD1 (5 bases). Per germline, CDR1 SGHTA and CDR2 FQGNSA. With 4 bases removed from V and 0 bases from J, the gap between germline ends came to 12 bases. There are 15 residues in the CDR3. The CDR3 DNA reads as TGTGCCAGCAGCTCAGACGCAGGGCTGAACACTGAAGCTTTCTTT. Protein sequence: CASSSDAGLNTEAFF.